A selection of T cell receptor beta chains follows, all from one sample in a study of T cells in tuberculosis. Repertoires were generated with immunoSEQ multiplex PCR, while TCRdb's copy carries only in-frame clones and drops some. The data contain tens of thousands of clones, about 84% of them singletons. Sequencing was performed on PBMCs, taken at tuberculosis diagnosis. The receptors come from an adult with tuberculosis. Each CDR3 is given with its conserved first and last residue. Each record gives: clone size, V gene, D gene, J gene, CDR3 protein. A D gene is named only where the DNA matches it firmly. Some rows have no size entry. The others give once, few or many, or a class for an expanded clone.

clone size: -; V gene: TRBV5-1; D gene: TRBD1; J gene: TRBJ2-2; CDR3 protein: CASSLAGRGLTGELFF
clone size: -; V gene: TRBV4-1; D gene: -; J gene: TRBJ1-2; CDR3 protein: CASSPIVGAGYGYTF
clone size: -; V gene: TRBV5-1; D gene: -; J gene: TRBJ1-1; CDR3 protein: CASSMASRNTEAFF
clone size: once; V gene: TRBV6-1; D gene: -; J gene: TRBJ2-2; CDR3 protein: CASSPGALNTGELFF
clone size: -; V gene: TRBV5-8; D gene: TRBD2; J gene: TRBJ2-3; CDR3 protein: CASSLTSGIGTDTQYF
clone size: -; V gene: TRBV14; D gene: -; J gene: TRBJ2-1; CDR3 protein: CASSQLRSSYNEQFF
clone size: -; V gene: TRBV7-9; D gene: TRBD1; J gene: TRBJ2-7; CDR3 protein: CASSRSGTGHEQYF
clone size: -; V gene: TRBV10-3; D gene: -; J gene: TRBJ1-2; CDR3 protein: CAIREDREVGYTF
clone size: -; V gene: TRBV5-6; D gene: -; J gene: TRBJ1-3; CDR3 protein: CASSSSLAGNTIYF
clone size: -; V gene: TRBV6-5; D gene: TRBD2; J gene: TRBJ2-3; CDR3 protein: CASTFSGRTDTQYF
clone size: -; V gene: TRBV30; D gene: -; J gene: TRBJ1-3; CDR3 protein: CAWSYEISGNTIYF
clone size: medium-sized; V gene: TRBV19; D gene: TRBD1; J gene: TRBJ1-2; CDR3 protein: CASSSGTGGRNYGYTF
clone size: -; V gene: TRBV7-9; D gene: TRBD1; J gene: TRBJ1-2; CDR3 protein: CASSSGQGNGYTF
clone size: -; V gene: TRBV9; D gene: TRBD2; J gene: TRBJ2-3; CDR3 protein: CASSTSRGLADFTDTQYF
clone size: once; V gene: TRBV5-1; D gene: TRBD1; J gene: TRBJ2-2; CDR3 protein: CASSRGQLGNTGELFF
clone size: -; V gene: TRBV5-1; D gene: -; J gene: TRBJ2-5; CDR3 protein: CASREAAVQETQYF
clone size: -; V gene: TRBV7-9; D gene: -; J gene: TRBJ1-4; CDR3 protein: CASKPGGSGEKLFF
clone size: -; V gene: TRBV6-5; D gene: -; J gene: TRBJ2-1; CDR3 protein: CASRLALYNEQFF
clone size: -; V gene: TRBV6-4; D gene: -; J gene: TRBJ2-3; CDR3 protein: CASSEVGGTDTQYF
clone size: -; V gene: TRBV9; D gene: -; J gene: TRBJ1-2; CDR3 protein: CASSAGSSGYTF
clone size: -; V gene: TRBV19; D gene: -; J gene: TRBJ1-5; CDR3 protein: CASISTAYSNQPQHF
clone size: -; V gene: TRBV28; D gene: TRBD2; J gene: TRBJ2-2; CDR3 protein: CASSLQAGITGELFF
clone size: -; V gene: TRBV5-4; D gene: TRBD2; J gene: TRBJ2-5; CDR3 protein: CASSLAGGGETQYF
clone size: -; V gene: TRBV11-2; D gene: -; J gene: TRBJ1-5; CDR3 protein: CASSCPPVSGEGQPQHF
clone size: -; V gene: TRBV18; D gene: TRBD2; J gene: TRBJ2-7; CDR3 protein: CASSPDRGLAGEQYF
clone size: few; V gene: TRBV27; D gene: TRBD1; J gene: TRBJ1-2; CDR3 protein: CASSRTGTSYGYTF
clone size: few; V gene: TRBV27; D gene: TRBD1; J gene: TRBJ1-2; CDR3 protein: CASSLMTGVGNYGYTF
clone size: -; V gene: TRBV29-1; D gene: TRBD1; J gene: TRBJ1-2; CDR3 protein: CSVEDGQGIYGYTF
clone size: -; V gene: TRBV9; D gene: TRBD1; J gene: TRBJ1-3; CDR3 protein: CASSVEDRGGNTIYF
clone size: -; V gene: TRBV6-1; D gene: -; J gene: TRBJ2-5; CDR3 protein: CASSEQVRETQYF
clone size: -; V gene: TRBV7-3; D gene: -; J gene: TRBJ1-1; CDR3 protein: CASSLYEITEAFF
clone size: -; V gene: TRBV28; D gene: TRBD2; J gene: TRBJ2-2; CDR3 protein: CASSSLAVGAGELFF
clone size: -; V gene: TRBV6-1; D gene: -; J gene: TRBJ1-5; CDR3 protein: CASRVDSNQPQHF
clone size: -; V gene: TRBV18; D gene: -; J gene: TRBJ2-3; CDR3 protein: CASSSRGVSTDTQYF
clone size: -; V gene: TRBV6-5; D gene: -; J gene: TRBJ2-5; CDR3 protein: CASREGVQETQYF
clone size: few; V gene: TRBV15; D gene: TRBD1; J gene: TRBJ1-2; CDR3 protein: CATSQRTGSGYTF
clone size: few; V gene: TRBV2; D gene: TRBD2; J gene: TRBJ2-3; CDR3 protein: CATGTSGSTDTQYF
clone size: -; V gene: TRBV25-1; D gene: -; J gene: TRBJ2-5; CDR3 protein: CASSPLEKQETQYF
clone size: -; V gene: TRBV9; D gene: -; J gene: TRBJ1-3; CDR3 protein: CASSVGGDRSLVGNTIYF
clone size: -; V gene: TRBV9; D gene: -; J gene: TRBJ2-3; CDR3 protein: CASSPHTGQGRGGLQYF
clone size: -; V gene: TRBV13; D gene: -; J gene: TRBJ1-1; CDR3 protein: CASSGRGGGHTEAFF
clone size: -; V gene: TRBV5-6; D gene: TRBD1; J gene: TRBJ1-6; CDR3 protein: CASSVTGGENSPLHF
clone size: -; V gene: TRBV25-1; D gene: TRBD1; J gene: TRBJ1-1; CDR3 protein: CASKDRVYTEAFF